One sample yielded the 12 T cell receptor beta chains listed below, sequenced in a study of long-term antiretroviral therapy in people with HIV (dated by TCRdb to 2021 to 2024). The immunoSEQ hsTCRB v3.0 assay was used at survey level resolution to sequence the TRB variable region. Drawn from immuneACCESS, this table holds only the in-frame rearrangements with V and J called that TCRdb kept. Clones are partly lost; checked studies trace under half to an unresolved V gene and leave the rest unexplained. This sample lists some 21,000 clones; approximately 80% were detected once. Of the sample, 12% is held by the ten largest clones. The specimen comprised unsorted PBMCs, sampled 0.1 years before starting antiretroviral therapy. The receptors here all came from a man between 40 and 49 years old with HIV.

The V call is TRBV11-2, the J call TRBJ2-1, with D possibly matching TRBD2 (5 bases). Trimming shortened V by 1 base and J by 0 bases, and 16 bases separated the two germline ends. Germline V gene lookup returns CDR1 SGHAT and CDR2 FQNNGV. The CDR3 is 18 amino acids. The CDR3 sequence is CASSLVALRGSSYNEQFF. The DNA of the CDR3 is TGTGCCAGCAGCTTAGTCGCGTTGAGAGGGAGCTCCTACAATGAGCAGTTCTTC.

This clone was seen only once. The chain recombines TRBV28 with TRBJ2-1; possible D gene TRBD1, 6 bases. Germline CDR1 is MDHEN and CDR2 is SYDVKM. The CDR3 sequence is 17 residues long. V was clipped by 5 bases and J by 1 base, with 18 bases between them. The CDR3 sequence is CASSPAREGGSYNEQFF. CDR3 DNA: TGTGCCAGCAGTCCCGCCCGGGAAGGGGGATCCTACAATGAGCAGTTCTTC.

The rearrangement joins TRBV23-1 to TRBJ2-7; the D is unclear. TRBV23-1 falls under the ORF class, with uncertain function. V was trimmed by 1 base and J by 3 bases, leaving 7 bases between them. The CDR3 has 13 amino acids. Here the CDR3 reads CASSQCGFYEQYF. The CDR3 nucleotides read TGCGCCAGCAGTCAATGTGGTTTCTACGAGCAGTACTTC.

V gene TRBV5-6 combines with J gene TRBJ2-5; 10 nucleotides line up with TRBD2. CDR1 SGHDT and CDR2 YYEEEE come from the germline V gene. Germline trimming cut 5 bases from V and 5 bases from J; bases unmatched to any gene: 6. The CDR3 runs 14 residues. The CDR3 reads CASRPTSGIETQYF. In nucleotides, the CDR3 is TGTGCCAGCAGACCCACTAGCGGGATCGAGACCCAGTACTTC.

The chain employs TRBV7-2 and TRBJ2-2; 10 bases line up with TRBD1. Germline CDR1 SGHTA, CDR2 FQGNSA. Trimming removed 7 bases from V and 4 bases from J; junction bases left unmatched: 9. The CDR3 totals 16 residues. The CDR3 here is CASTMTGGRSTGELFF. The CDR3 nucleotides are TGTGCCAGCACCATGACAGGGGGCCGAAGCACCGGGGAGCTGTTTTTT.

This clone occurred a few times. The chain recombines TRBV28 with TRBJ2-7; 10 nucleotides match TRBD2. The CDR3 is made up of 15 amino acids. Germline CDR1 is MDHEN and CDR2 is SYDVKM. The V segment lost 4 bases and the J segment 3 bases; nucleotides outside the gene matches: 6. Here the CDR3 DNA reads TGTGCCAGCAGTTCGGGAGCGGGAGGGTACTACGAGCAGTACTTC. Amino acid sequence: CASSSGAGGYYEQYF.

The chain joins TRBV7-3 to TRBJ2-5; either TRBD1 or TRBD2 may fit D (5 bases each). The CDR3 is 13 residues long. Germline values: CDR1 SGHTA, CDR2 FQGTGA. V lost 5 bases, J lost 5 bases, and 12 bases lay in between. The CDR3 nucleotides are TGTGCCAGCAGCCCCGGGACCCAGGAGACCCAGTACTTC. It yields the protein CASSPGTQETQYF. Combining the CDR3 with reference TRBV7-3 and TRBJ2-5 gives the whole variable domain GAGVSQTPSNKVTEKGKYVELRCDPISGHTALYWYRQSLGQGPEFLIYFQGTGAADDSGLPNDRFFAVRPEGSVSTLKIQRTERGDSAVYLCASSPGTQETQYFGPGTRLLVL.

The chain has TRBV5-1 and TRBJ2-1, with D perhaps matching TRBD1 (8 bases). Germline-derived CDR1 and CDR2 are SGHRS and YFSETQ. The V end was cut by 4 bases, the J end by 8 bases, with 16 bases between. The CDR3 has 14 amino acids. CDR3 DNA: TGCGCCAGCAGCGTACAGGGGGGGGACTATGAGCAGTTCTTC. This sequence encodes CASSVQGGDYEQFF.

This clone was seen a single time. In DNA, the CDR3 is TGCGCCAGCAGCCGACAGGGGGAAAGCACTGAAGCTTTCTTT. Its translation: CASSRQGESTEAFF. This chain connects TRBV5-1 to TRBJ1-1; 9 nucleotides line up with TRBD1. With V trimmed by 4 bases and J by 4 bases, 5 bases remained unmatched. The CDR3 totals 14 residues. Germline CDR1 is SGHRS and CDR2 is YFSETQ. The entire variable domain, with the rest obtained from reference TRBV5-1 and TRBJ1-1, is as follows: KAGVTQTPRYLIKTRGQQVTLSCSPISGHRSVSWYQQTPGQGLQFLFEYFSETQRNKGNFPGRFSGRQFSNSRSEMNVSTLELGDSALYLCASSRQGESTEAFFGQGTRLTVV.

This chain links TRBV7-9 with TRBJ2-5; tentative D call: TRBD2 (6 bases). From germline, CDR1 is SEHNR and CDR2 FQNEAQ (reference sequence). Trimming shortened V by 4 bases and J by 5 bases, and 17 bases separated the two germline ends. This CDR3 comprises 15 residues. Written as DNA, the CDR3 is TGTGCCAGCAGCTCCGGGACTCCCACAAGGGAGACCCAGTACTTC. The encoded protein is CASSSGTPTRETQYF. The complete variable domain, with remaining parts taken from reference TRBV7-9 and TRBJ2-5, reads DTGVSQNPRHKITKRGQNVTFRCDPISEHNRLYWYRQTLGQGPEFLTYFQNEAQLEKSRLLSDRFSAERPKGSFSTLEIQRTEQGDSAMYLCASSSGTPTRETQYFGPGTRLLVL.

V gene TRBV2 combines with J gene TRBJ1-1; 8 positions match TRBD1. The V gene end was trimmed by 6 bases and the J gene end by 2 bases; junction bases not matched to a gene: 11. The length of the CDR3 is 16 residues. Germline CDR1 reads SNHLY; CDR2 reads FYNNEI. CDR3 protein: CASSASRGRSNTEAFF. The CDR3 coding sequence is TGTGCCAGCAGCGCTTCCAGGGGGCGGTCAAACACTGAAGCTTTCTTT.

The chain carries TRBV7-2 and TRBJ2-5; D remains unclear. The CDR3 is 11 amino acids. Trimming stripped 6 bases from V and 5 bases from J, with 7 bases between. Per the germline V gene, CDR1 is SGHTA and CDR2 is FQGNSA. For the CDR3, the DNA is TGTGCCAGCAGGGGAAGTGAGACCCAGTACTTC. Protein sequence: CASRGSETQYF.